The T cell receptor beta chain under discussion was sequenced for a study of T cells in Graves' hyperthyroidism and ophthalmopathy. About the research overall: Peripheral blood sampling occurred at initial diagnosis, before any treatment.

The sample holds a few counts of this clonotype. The investigators amplified TCR beta CDR3 regions from RNA transcripts. The HTBI primer set drove a first-round RT-PCR of the TCR CDR3. Via MiXCR, TCRdb re-called the multiplex PCR reads, giving one row per CDR3 protein. The sample holds roughly 300,000 distinct CDR3 sequences, roughly 18% seen once. CDR1 and CDR2 (germline): SQVTM, ANQGSEA. The CDR3 spans 14 residues. J was trimmed by 9 bases and V by 3 bases; bases with no gene match: 7. Newly diagnosed patients aged 18 to 65 had hyperthyroidism of under 2 months' duration. The study excluded patients with uncontrolled infection, other autoimmune disease, pregnancy or lactation.

Sequencing was performed on blood. This chain uses TRBV29-1 with TRBJ2-1; 11 bases are a match to TRBD2. This TCR came from a woman aged 45-65 years with Graves' hyperthyroidism. In nucleotides, the CDR3 is TGCAGCGTTGATTTTAGCGGGGGGGCAGGTGAGCAGTTCTTC. Encoded protein: CSVDFSGGAGEQFF.